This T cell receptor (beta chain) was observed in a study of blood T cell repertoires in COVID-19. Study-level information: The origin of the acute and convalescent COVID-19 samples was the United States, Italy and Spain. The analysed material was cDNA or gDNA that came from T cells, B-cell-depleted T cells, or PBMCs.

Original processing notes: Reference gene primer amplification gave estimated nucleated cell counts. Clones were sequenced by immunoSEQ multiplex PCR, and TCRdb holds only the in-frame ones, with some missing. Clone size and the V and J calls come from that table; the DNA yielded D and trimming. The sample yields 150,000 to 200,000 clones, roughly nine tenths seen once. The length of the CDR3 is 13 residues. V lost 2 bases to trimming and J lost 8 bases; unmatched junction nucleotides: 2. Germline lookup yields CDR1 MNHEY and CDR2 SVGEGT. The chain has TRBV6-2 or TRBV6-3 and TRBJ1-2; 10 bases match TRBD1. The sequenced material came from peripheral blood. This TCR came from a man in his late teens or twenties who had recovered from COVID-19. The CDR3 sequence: CASSYGTGVGYTF. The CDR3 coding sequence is TGTGCCAGCAGTTACGGGACAGGGGTCGGCTACACCTTC.